Reported below is one T cell receptor beta chain. What it binds is not known. This sample is drawn from a study of T cell responses to AZD1222 COVID-19 vaccine. Study results and caveats: Baseline seropositivity occurred in only a handful of AZD1222 recipients. Repertoires were obtained solely post-peak T cell response. Following two doses of AZD1222, Spike-specific TCR breadth and depth rose.

The length of the CDR3 is 13 residues. Germline lookup yields CDR1 SGHRS and CDR2 YFSETQ. V gave up 9 bases and J gave up 4 bases, with 15 bases separating them. Sequenced by immunoSEQ multiplex PCR; TCRdb stores in-frame clones only, minus some. The data show roughly 200,000 clones, with 85% to 95% seen just once and 1% to 1.5% held by the top ten. This clonotype was sampled from an adult in good health. The input for sequencing was peripheral blood, taken on day 0 of AZD1222 vaccination. The chain combines TRBV5-1 with TRBJ2-3, with D possibly TRBD1 on 6 matching bases. The CDR3 nucleotides are TGCGCCACCGACCCAACAGGGCCAGATACGCAGTATTTT. Residues: CATDPTGPDTQYF.